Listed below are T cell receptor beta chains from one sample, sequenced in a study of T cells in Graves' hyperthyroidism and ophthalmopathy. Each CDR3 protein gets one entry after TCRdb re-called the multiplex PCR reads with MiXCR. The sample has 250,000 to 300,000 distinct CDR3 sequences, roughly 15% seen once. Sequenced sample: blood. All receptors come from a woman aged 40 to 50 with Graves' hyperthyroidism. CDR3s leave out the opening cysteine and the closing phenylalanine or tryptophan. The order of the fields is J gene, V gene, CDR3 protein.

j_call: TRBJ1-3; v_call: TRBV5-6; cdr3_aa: ASSYTGKN
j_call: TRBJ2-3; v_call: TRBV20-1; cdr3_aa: SARLLAGVRAADTQY
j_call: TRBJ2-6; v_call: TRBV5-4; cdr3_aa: ASSLALGGGANVLT
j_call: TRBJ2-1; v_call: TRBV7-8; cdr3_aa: ASSLAGGGFDEQF
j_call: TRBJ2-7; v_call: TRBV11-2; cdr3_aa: ASSLDLRQTYEQY
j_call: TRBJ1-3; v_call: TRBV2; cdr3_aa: ASRSRVGNTIY
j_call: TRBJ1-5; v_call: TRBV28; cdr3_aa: ATSLGGGFLSNQPQH
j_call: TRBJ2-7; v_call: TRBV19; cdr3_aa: ASSIDGRNDEQY
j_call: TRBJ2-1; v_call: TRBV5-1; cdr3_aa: ASSLGGRADEQF
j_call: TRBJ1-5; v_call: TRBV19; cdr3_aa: ASRLQGSDNQPQH
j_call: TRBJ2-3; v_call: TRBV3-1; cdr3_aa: ASSQGRRTDTQY
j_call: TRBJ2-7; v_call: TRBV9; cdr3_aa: ASSPLAGPFFEQY
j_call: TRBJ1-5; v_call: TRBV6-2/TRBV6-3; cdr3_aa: ASSLTGERYQPQH
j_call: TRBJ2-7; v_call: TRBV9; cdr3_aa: ASSPPGTGSLEQY
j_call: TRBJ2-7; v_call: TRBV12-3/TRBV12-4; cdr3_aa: ASSNNYGVGEQY
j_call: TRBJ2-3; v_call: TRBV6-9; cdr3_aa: ARSYLGLAGAAQY
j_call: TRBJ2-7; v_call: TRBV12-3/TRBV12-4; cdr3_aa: ASSLVMAEHYEQY
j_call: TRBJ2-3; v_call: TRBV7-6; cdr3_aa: ASSRRPESDTQY
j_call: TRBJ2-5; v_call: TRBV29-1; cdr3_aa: SVPGQVLQETQY
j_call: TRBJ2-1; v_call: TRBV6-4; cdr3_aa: ASSLPTSGRLAEQF
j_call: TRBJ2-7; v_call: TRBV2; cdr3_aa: ASSPGLAGFDWQY
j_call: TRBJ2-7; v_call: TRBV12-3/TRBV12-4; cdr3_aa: ASSLGGDLSYEQY
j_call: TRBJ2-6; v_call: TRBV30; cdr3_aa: AFRDRVGSGANVLT
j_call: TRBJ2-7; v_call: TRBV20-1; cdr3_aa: SASQAGPLDEQY
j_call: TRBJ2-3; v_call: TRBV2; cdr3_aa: ASSDPASGRETQY
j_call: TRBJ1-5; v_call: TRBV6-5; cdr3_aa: ASSFSLARNQPQH
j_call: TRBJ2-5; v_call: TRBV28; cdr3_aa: ASSSTLSETQY
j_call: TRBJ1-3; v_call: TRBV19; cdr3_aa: ASSRIGTGYSGNTIY
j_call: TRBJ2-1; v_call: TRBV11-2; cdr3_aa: ASSLAGGTREQF
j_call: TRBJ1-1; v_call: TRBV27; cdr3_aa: ASSSIYRGTEAF
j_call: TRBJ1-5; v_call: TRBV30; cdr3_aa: AWSPTRGARGNQPQH
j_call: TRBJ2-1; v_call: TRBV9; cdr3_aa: ASTSLQGAYNEQF
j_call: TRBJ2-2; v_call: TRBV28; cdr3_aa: ASSVTGGPSGELF
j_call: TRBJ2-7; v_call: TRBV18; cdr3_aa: ASSGTSGGVEQY
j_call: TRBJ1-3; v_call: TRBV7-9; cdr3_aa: ASSSLSGFSGNTIY
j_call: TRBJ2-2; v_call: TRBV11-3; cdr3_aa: ASSPIAGVETGELF
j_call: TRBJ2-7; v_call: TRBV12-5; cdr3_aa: ASGLSPTGIYEQY
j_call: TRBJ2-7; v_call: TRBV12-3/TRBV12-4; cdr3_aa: ASTPGGYSYEQY
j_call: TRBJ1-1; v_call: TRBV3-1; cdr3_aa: ASSPSLFRTEAF
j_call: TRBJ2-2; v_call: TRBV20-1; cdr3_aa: SATYRASNTGELF
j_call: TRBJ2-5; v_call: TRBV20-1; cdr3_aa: SARGPTQETQY
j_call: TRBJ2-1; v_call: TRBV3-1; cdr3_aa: ASSQEQGMNNEQF
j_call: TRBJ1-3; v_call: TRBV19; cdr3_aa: ASSSRVGDSGNTIY
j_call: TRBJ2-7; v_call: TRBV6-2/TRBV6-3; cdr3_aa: ASSSLSVYEQY
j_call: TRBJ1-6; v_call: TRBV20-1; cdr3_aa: NASQGAGNSPLH
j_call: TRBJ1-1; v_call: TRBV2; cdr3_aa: ASNPQGVHTEAF
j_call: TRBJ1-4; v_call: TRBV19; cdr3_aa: ASSNNRGANEKLF
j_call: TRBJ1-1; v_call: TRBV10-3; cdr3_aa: AISESGTANTEAF
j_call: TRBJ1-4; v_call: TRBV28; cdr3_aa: ASSPIFQRATNEKLF
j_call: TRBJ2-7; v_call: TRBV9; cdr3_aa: ASSVEAGGVYEQY
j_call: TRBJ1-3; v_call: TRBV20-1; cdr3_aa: SARDHSRDISSPGNTIY
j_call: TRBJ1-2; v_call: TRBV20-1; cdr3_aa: SARSPRDYGYT
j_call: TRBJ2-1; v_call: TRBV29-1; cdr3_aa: SVEGRVLGLGDYEQF
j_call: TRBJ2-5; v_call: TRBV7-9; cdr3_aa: ASSRGGGTETQY
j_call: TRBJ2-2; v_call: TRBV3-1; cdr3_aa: ASSQELAGVLGTGELF